Listed here is a single TCR beta chain. The antigen remains unidentified. The data derive from a study of PD-1 blockade in classical Hodgkin lymphoma. Notes on the study in general: Patients who responded completely had about the same baseline diversity as newly diagnosed patients. Lower baseline TCR diversity was reported for newly diagnosed patients than for healthy donors.

All patients experienced relapse after autologous stem cell transplantation, and brentuximab vedotin exposure was variable. Complete response, partial response or progressive disease made up the best responses. Using immunoSEQ multiplex PCR, the repertoire was profiled, and TCRdb retains in-frame clones only, with some absent. The top ten clones hold around 15% of a sample with around 91,000 clones, around 81% of them seen once. J lost 2 bases, V lost 4 bases, and 8 bases had no gene match. CDR1 and CDR2 (germline): SEHNR, FQNEAQ (reference sequence). The CDR3 is 15 amino acids. The receptor comes from a human donor with classical Hodgkin lymphoma. The chain uses TRBV7-9 and TRBJ2-7; 7 bases map to TRBD1. The sample was peripheral blood mononuclear cells (PBMCs), taken before the second cycle of nivolumab. This CDR3 is CASSSNRGPPYEQYF. The CDR3 region has the DNA TGTGCCAGCAGCTCAAACAGGGGCCCCCCCTACGAGCAGTACTTC.